The TCR beta chain under discussion was sequenced for a study of neurological immune-mediated disorders. Trimming took off 6 bases at V and 10 bases at J, with 19 bases between the two ends. The CDR3 spans 14 residues. Germline CDR1 is KGHSH and CDR2 is LQKENI. This clonotype has at least ten counts. 5'RACE employing 10-nucleotide random UMIs yielded the cDNA. TCRdb used MiXCR to reprocess the 5' RACE reads, holding one entry per CDR3 protein. The sample lists about 59,000 distinct CDR3 sequences; roughly 3.5% were seen once. The specimen was PBMCs. V and J are TRBV18 and TRBJ2-1; no clear D. The TCR was taken from a young woman with multiple sclerosis. For the CDR3, the DNA is TGTGCCAGCTCTCCCGATACTATAAGACGGGAGCAGTTCTTC. Protein: CASSPDTIRREQFF.